One sample yielded the 26 T cell receptor beta chains listed below, sequenced in a study of shared clonotypes between healthy human individuals (dated by TCRdb to 2019 to 2021). The library relied on the immunoSEQ multiplex PCR assay. TCRdb limited this immuneACCESS table to in-frame rearrangements with V and J called. A share of clones is missing; checked studies link under half to unresolved V genes, and the rest is unexplained. The sample yields some 96,000 clones; over 40% were counted once. The ten top clones hold approximately 15% of the sample. Sequencing was carried out using PBMCs. Receptors were obtained from a woman in her forties in good health. Some clones in this sample may be carry-over from other donors' samples.

CDR3 amino acids: CSVGDSNWNYGYTF. The CDR3 region has the DNA TGCAGCGTTGGGGACAGTAACTGGAACTATGGCTACACCTTC. V and J are TRBV29-1 and TRBJ1-2; 7 nucleotides line up with TRBD1. Trimming removed 4 bases from V and 2 bases from J; junction bases left unmatched: 7. This CDR3 region has 14 residues. Germline assignment: CDR1 SQVTM and CDR2 ANQGSEA.

This clone was recorded a few times. The rearrangement links TRBV28 to TRBJ1-3; 10 bases match TRBD1. This CDR3 is built from 15 residues. The J segment lost 9 bases and the V segment lost 4 bases, leaving 9 bases of the junction unmatched. CDR1 and CDR2 (germline): MDHEN, SYDVKM. Here the CDR3 DNA reads TGTGCCAGCAGTTCCCCCGGGACAGGGGTGGGCACCATATATTTT. Translated, it gives CASSSPGTGVGTIYF.

The chain recombines TRBV6-5 with TRBJ2-7; D assignment may be TRBD1 or TRBD2 (5 bases each). This CDR3 is built from 15 residues. V was pared by 5 bases and J by 2 bases, with 16 bases between. CDR1 and CDR2 from the germline V gene are MNHEY and SVGAGI. This CDR3 reads CASSPLGEPPYEQYF. CDR3 DNA sequence: TGTGCCAGCAGTCCTCTGGGGGAGCCCCCCTACGAGCAGTACTTC.

This clone came up a few times. V usage is TRBV2 and J usage is TRBJ2-7; perhaps TRBD1 as D (5 bases). The CDR3 has 13 residues. From germline, CDR1 is SNHLY and CDR2 FYNNEI. Trimming removed 4 bases from V and 1 base from J, with 8 bases in between. This CDR3 reads CASSGGHSYEQYF. The CDR3, as DNA: TGTGCCAGCAGTGGAGGACATTCCTACGAGCAGTACTTC.

In the case of this clone: Given a far larger clone just one base away, this is likely a sequencing read error. This sequence joins TRBV7-9 and TRBJ1-2; perhaps TRBD1 as D (6 bases). Trimming cost V 8 bases and J 5 bases, with 15 bases left between them. There are 13 residues in the CDR3. Germline CDR1 and CDR2: SEHNR and FQNEAQ (reference sequence). CDR3 loop: CASLGQGEYGYTF. The CDR3 DNA sequence: TGTGCCAGCTTGGGACAAGGAGAGTATGGCTACACCTTC.

This clone was seen at least ten times. J is TRBJ2-2 and V is TRBV4-3, with TRBD2 matching over 7 bases. Germline V gene sequence: CDR1 LGHNA, CDR2 YSLEER. The V gene end was trimmed by 0 bases and the J gene end by 2 bases; junction bases not matched to a gene: 3. This CDR3 is 16 amino acids long. Written as DNA, the CDR3 is TGCGCCAGCAGCCAAGATTCGGGACTAAACACCGGGGAGCTGTTTTTT. The encoded protein is CASSQDSGLNTGELFF.

In the case of this clone: At one boundary the junction diverges from the germline segment, which might be a read error. Distinct nucleotide sequences in the sample also encode this CDR3. This sequence joins TRBV29-1 and TRBJ2-1, with 10 bases fitting TRBD2. Germline V lookup: CDR1 SQVTM, CDR2 ANQGSEA. The CDR3 loop spans 15 amino acids. CDR3 in amino acids: CSVAASGSSHNEQFF. CDR3 sequence (DNA): TGCAGCGTGGCCGCTAGCGGGAGCTCCCACAATGAGCAGTTCTTC.

This chain connects TRBV5-1 to TRBJ2-5; TRBD1 matches at 9 bases. Germline loops: CDR1 SGHRS, CDR2 YFSETQ. The ends lost 4 bases at V and 11 bases at J; junction bases unmatched: 18. This CDR3 has 16 residues. The CDR3 DNA reads TGCGCCAGCAGCCAAAATGTCCCGGGACAGGGTGGTGAGCAGTACTTC. Translating it yields CASSQNVPGQGGEQYF. Combining the CDR3 with reference TRBV5-1 and TRBJ2-5 gives the whole variable domain KAGVTQTPRYLIKTRGQQVTLSCSPISGHRSVSWYQQTPGQGLQFLFEYFSETQRNKGNFPGRFSGRQFSNSRSEMNVSTLELGDSALYLCASSQNVPGQGGEQYFGPGTRLLVL.

The chain joins TRBV7-9 to TRBJ1-5; no reliable D call. Germline V gene lookup returns CDR1 SEHNR and CDR2 FQNEAQ (reference sequence). V lost 0 bases, J lost 6 bases, and 6 bases lay in between. This CDR3 region has 13 residues. The CDR3 loop reads CASSLAPGQPQHF. Here the CDR3 DNA reads TGTGCCAGCAGCTTAGCGCCGGGTCAGCCCCAGCATTTT.

V is TRBV7-9 and J is TRBJ1-2; D unclear. The CDR3 covers 15 residues. V gave up 1 base and J gave up 6 bases, with 15 bases separating them. Germline assignment: CDR1 SEHNR and CDR2 FQNEAQ (reference sequence). The CDR3 DNA is TGTGCCAGCAGCTTAGGCTTCGTGGGCGGCGATGGCTACACCTTC. Translation: CASSLGFVGGDGYTF.

With respect to this clone: Given a much more abundant clone one base away, this may be a read error. The chain uses TRBV30 and TRBJ1-3; 7 bases map to TRBD1. Germline CDR1 reads GTSNPN; CDR2 reads SVGIG (reference sequence). V was pared by 8 bases and J by 0 bases, with 13 bases of the junction left unmatched. This CDR3 region has 16 residues. CDR3 bases: TGTGCCCGGATGTCGTTGGGACAGAGCTCTGGAAACACCATATATTTT. Its translation: CARMSLGQSSGNTIYF.

The chain joins TRBV5-6 to TRBJ1-1, with 7 bases that match TRBD1. Germline V gene data show CDR1 as SGHDT and CDR2 as YYEEEE. The CDR3 is 14 residues long. The V and J ends lost 0 bases and 5 bases, in that order; junction bases with no gene match: 4. CDR3 sequence (DNA): TGTGCCAGCAGCTTGGGGACAGGAGGGACTGAAGCTTTCTTT. It yields the protein CASSLGTGGTEAFF.

Concerning this clone itself: This probably arose from a read error, given a far larger clone one base away. The gene calls are TRBV18 and TRBJ1-2; no clear D. The CDR3 extends over 12 amino acids. The germline gives CDR1 KGHSH, CDR2 LQKENI. The CDR3 protein is CASSPPDYGHTF. The CDR3 bases are TGTGCCAGCTCACCACCAGACTATGGCCACACCTTC.

This clone was seen many times. V is TRBV5-1 and J is TRBJ2-7; TRBD2 matches 14 bases. This CDR3 is 14 amino acids long. Germline CDR1 reads SGHRS; CDR2 reads YFSETQ. J lost 7 bases, V lost 4 bases, and 4 bases had no gene match. This chain's CDR3 is CASSGTSGSREQYF. The CDR3 coding sequence is TGCGCCAGCAGCGGGACTAGCGGGAGTCGAGAGCAGTACTTC.

This clone was seen repeatedly, ten times or more. The chain carries TRBV7-9 and TRBJ2-1, with D perhaps TRBD1 or TRBD2 (6 bases each). Trimming cost V 8 bases and J 8 bases, with 16 bases left between them. This CDR3 spans 13 amino acids. Germline V CDR1 and CDR2: SEHNR, FQNEAQ (reference sequence). Here the CDR3 reads CASGVGGADEQFF. CDR3 in DNA: TGTGCCAGCGGGGTGGGGGGCGCAGATGAGCAGTTCTTC.

V and J are TRBV7-8 and TRBJ2-7; 10 bases agree with TRBD2. CDR1 is SGHVS, CDR2 FQNEAQ, per germline. V gave up 6 bases and J gave up 3 bases; unmatched junction bases: 5. This CDR3 is 14 amino acids long. CDR3 amino acids: CASSKGLADYEQYF. The CDR3 DNA follows: TGTGCCAGCAGTAAAGGACTAGCGGACTACGAGCAGTACTTC. Full variable domain (outside the CDR3, taken from reference TRBV7-8 and TRBJ2-7): GAGVSQSPRYKVAKRGQDVALRCDPISGHVSLFWYQQALGQGPEFLTYFQNEAQLDKSGLPSDRFFAERPEGSVSTLKIQRTQQEDSAVYLCASSKGLADYEQYFGPGTRLTVT.

This rearrangement joins TRBV30 to TRBJ2-3; no clear D. Trimming took off 1 base at V and 4 bases at J, with 9 bases between the two ends. Germline V gene data show CDR1 as GTSNPN and CDR2 as SVGIG (reference sequence). The CDR3 sequence is 13 residues long. The CDR3 spells CAWSDLMADTQYF. The CDR3, as DNA: TGTGCCTGGAGTGATCTAATGGCAGATACGCAGTATTTT. Based on the CDR3 plus reference TRBV30 and TRBJ2-3, the full variable domain is SQTIHQWPATLVQPVGSPLSLECTVEGTSNPNLYWYRQAAGRGLQLLFYSVGIGQISSEVPQNLSASRPQDRQFILSSKKLLLSDSGFYLCAWSDLMADTQYFGPGTRLTVL.

Turning to this clone: A far larger clone is only one base removed, so a read error is likely. This chain links TRBV2 with TRBJ2-4; the D gene is possibly TRBD1 (6 bases). V was cut by 8 bases and J by 3 bases, with 23 bases left in between. This CDR3 is 17 amino acids long. Germline values: CDR1 SNHLY, CDR2 FYNNEI. Here the CDR3 DNA reads TGTGCCAGCGGCTGGGCAGGGGTCGCGTCGGGCAAAAACATTCAGTACTTC. It encodes CASGWAGVASGKNIQYF.

J is TRBJ2-1 and V is TRBV5-1; no reliable D call. Looked up from germline, CDR1 is SGHRS and CDR2 is YFSETQ. V was clipped by 0 bases and J by 7 bases, with 14 bases between them. This CDR3 comprises 15 residues. CDR3 region: CASSLEVGVWNEQFF. The CDR3 region has the DNA TGCGCCAGCAGCTTGGAGGTTGGGGTGTGGAATGAGCAGTTCTTC. Full variable domain (missing parts from reference TRBV5-1 and TRBJ2-1): KAGVTQTPRYLIKTRGQQVTLSCSPISGHRSVSWYQQTPGQGLQFLFEYFSETQRNKGNFPGRFSGRQFSNSRSEMNVSTLELGDSALYLCASSLEVGVWNEQFFGPGTRLTVL.

Concerning this clone: It may be a read error: a sequence one base away is much more abundant. Other DNA sequences in the sample encode the same CDR3. The chain is built from TRBV7-3 and TRBJ2-1, with D uncertain. The ends were cut back, 2 bases at V and 5 bases at J, with 10 bases in the middle. The length of the CDR3 is 14 residues. Germline CDR1 reads SGHTA; CDR2 reads FQGTGA. CDR3 sequence (DNA): TGTGCCAGCAGCTTAGTATTAACCGACAATGAGCAGTTCTTC. Its protein is CASSLVLTDNEQFF.

Of note for this clone: A read error is likely here: a far larger clone is one base away. The chain combines TRBV4-3 with TRBJ2-2; D is ambiguous. CDR3 length equals 14 residues. Trimming removed 4 bases at V and 4 bases at J, with 10 bases between. The germline V gene encodes CDR1 LGHNA and CDR2 YSLEER. The CDR3 coding sequence is TGCGCCAGCAGCCCTGTCGGGTCCACCGGGGAGCTGTTTTTT. The encoded protein is CASSPVGSTGELFF.

This chain uses TRBV7-8 with TRBJ2-1; tentative D call: TRBD2 (6 bases). The CDR3 contains 18 residues. Trimming took 1 base from V and 3 from J, leaving 19 bases between them. Germline V lookup: CDR1 SGHVS, CDR2 FQNEAQ. The CDR3 region is CASSLVGSSGGIYNEQFF. The CDR3 DNA follows: TGTGCCAGCAGCTTAGTAGGGTCTTCGGGCGGGATCTACAATGAGCAGTTCTTC.

This clone was counted between two and nine times. V and J are TRBV9 and TRBJ2-1; perhaps TRBD2 as D (5 bases). The germline V and J ends were trimmed by 0 bases and 6 bases, with 10 bases remaining between them. From germline, CDR1 is SGDLS and CDR2 YYNGEE. The CDR3 is 14 residues long. In nucleotides, the CDR3 is TGTGCCAGCAGCGTAGATGAGGGTCTCAATGAGCAGTTCTTC. Amino acids: CASSVDEGLNEQFF.

The rearrangement joins TRBV20-1 to TRBJ1-2; no clear D. The CDR3 consists of 11 residues. Germline V CDR1 and CDR2: DFQATT, SNEGSKA (reference sequence). The V end was cut by 7 bases, the J end by 6 bases, with 12 bases between. The CDR3 DNA sequence: TGCAGTGTTGGAGCGGTCGATGGCTACACCTTC. Translating it yields CSVGAVDGYTF.

V gene TRBV27 combines with J gene TRBJ1-1; D may be TRBD1 (6 bases). V dropped 6 bases and J dropped 4 bases, with 21 bases sitting between them. This CDR3 is 16 amino acids long. Germline V gene data show CDR1 as MNHEY and CDR2 as SMNVEV (reference sequence). The CDR3 protein is CASSLESGAQGTEAFF. DNA of the CDR3: TGTGCCAGCAGCTTAGAGTCGGGGGCGCAGGGCACTGAAGCTTTCTTT.

Ten or more counts support this clone. The rearrangement joins TRBV6-4 to TRBJ2-2; D is perhaps TRBD1 or TRBD2 (5 bases each). Trimming took 6 bases from V and 3 from J, leaving 11 bases between them. The germline V gene has CDR1 MRHNA and CDR2 SNTAGT. The CDR3 runs 14 residues. This CDR3 is CASRSGTDTGELFF. The CDR3 DNA follows: TGTGCCAGCAGGTCAGGGACGGACACCGGGGAGCTGTTTTTT.